This record looks at one T cell receptor (beta chain) sequence and its context. Its specificity is unknown. The V gene end was trimmed by 5 bases and the J gene end by 6 bases; junction bases not matched to a gene: 5. CDR1 and CDR2 from the germline V gene are LNHDA and SQIVND (reference sequence). The CDR3 contains 13 residues. Only in-frame clones appear in the TCRdb table, and some are missing; sequencing was by immunoSEQ multiplex PCR. Seen here are approximately 130,000 clones, about 85% observed once, and the top ten hold roughly 2%. This entry comes from a study of cytomegalovirus exposure and HLA in healthy donors. Study-wide results and limits: Cytomegalovirus-associated status was assigned to about 160 TCR beta chains. The classifier reportedly diagnosed cytomegalovirus status with high sensitivity and specificity.

The sequence was collected from a young woman in good health and CMV-seronegative. This chain joins TRBV19 and TRBJ1-1; 8 bases align to TRBD1. The specimen was PBMCs. The DNA of the CDR3 is TGTGCCAGTAGTGTCGACAGGGGACCTGAAGCTTTCTTT. This translates into CASSVDRGPEAFF.